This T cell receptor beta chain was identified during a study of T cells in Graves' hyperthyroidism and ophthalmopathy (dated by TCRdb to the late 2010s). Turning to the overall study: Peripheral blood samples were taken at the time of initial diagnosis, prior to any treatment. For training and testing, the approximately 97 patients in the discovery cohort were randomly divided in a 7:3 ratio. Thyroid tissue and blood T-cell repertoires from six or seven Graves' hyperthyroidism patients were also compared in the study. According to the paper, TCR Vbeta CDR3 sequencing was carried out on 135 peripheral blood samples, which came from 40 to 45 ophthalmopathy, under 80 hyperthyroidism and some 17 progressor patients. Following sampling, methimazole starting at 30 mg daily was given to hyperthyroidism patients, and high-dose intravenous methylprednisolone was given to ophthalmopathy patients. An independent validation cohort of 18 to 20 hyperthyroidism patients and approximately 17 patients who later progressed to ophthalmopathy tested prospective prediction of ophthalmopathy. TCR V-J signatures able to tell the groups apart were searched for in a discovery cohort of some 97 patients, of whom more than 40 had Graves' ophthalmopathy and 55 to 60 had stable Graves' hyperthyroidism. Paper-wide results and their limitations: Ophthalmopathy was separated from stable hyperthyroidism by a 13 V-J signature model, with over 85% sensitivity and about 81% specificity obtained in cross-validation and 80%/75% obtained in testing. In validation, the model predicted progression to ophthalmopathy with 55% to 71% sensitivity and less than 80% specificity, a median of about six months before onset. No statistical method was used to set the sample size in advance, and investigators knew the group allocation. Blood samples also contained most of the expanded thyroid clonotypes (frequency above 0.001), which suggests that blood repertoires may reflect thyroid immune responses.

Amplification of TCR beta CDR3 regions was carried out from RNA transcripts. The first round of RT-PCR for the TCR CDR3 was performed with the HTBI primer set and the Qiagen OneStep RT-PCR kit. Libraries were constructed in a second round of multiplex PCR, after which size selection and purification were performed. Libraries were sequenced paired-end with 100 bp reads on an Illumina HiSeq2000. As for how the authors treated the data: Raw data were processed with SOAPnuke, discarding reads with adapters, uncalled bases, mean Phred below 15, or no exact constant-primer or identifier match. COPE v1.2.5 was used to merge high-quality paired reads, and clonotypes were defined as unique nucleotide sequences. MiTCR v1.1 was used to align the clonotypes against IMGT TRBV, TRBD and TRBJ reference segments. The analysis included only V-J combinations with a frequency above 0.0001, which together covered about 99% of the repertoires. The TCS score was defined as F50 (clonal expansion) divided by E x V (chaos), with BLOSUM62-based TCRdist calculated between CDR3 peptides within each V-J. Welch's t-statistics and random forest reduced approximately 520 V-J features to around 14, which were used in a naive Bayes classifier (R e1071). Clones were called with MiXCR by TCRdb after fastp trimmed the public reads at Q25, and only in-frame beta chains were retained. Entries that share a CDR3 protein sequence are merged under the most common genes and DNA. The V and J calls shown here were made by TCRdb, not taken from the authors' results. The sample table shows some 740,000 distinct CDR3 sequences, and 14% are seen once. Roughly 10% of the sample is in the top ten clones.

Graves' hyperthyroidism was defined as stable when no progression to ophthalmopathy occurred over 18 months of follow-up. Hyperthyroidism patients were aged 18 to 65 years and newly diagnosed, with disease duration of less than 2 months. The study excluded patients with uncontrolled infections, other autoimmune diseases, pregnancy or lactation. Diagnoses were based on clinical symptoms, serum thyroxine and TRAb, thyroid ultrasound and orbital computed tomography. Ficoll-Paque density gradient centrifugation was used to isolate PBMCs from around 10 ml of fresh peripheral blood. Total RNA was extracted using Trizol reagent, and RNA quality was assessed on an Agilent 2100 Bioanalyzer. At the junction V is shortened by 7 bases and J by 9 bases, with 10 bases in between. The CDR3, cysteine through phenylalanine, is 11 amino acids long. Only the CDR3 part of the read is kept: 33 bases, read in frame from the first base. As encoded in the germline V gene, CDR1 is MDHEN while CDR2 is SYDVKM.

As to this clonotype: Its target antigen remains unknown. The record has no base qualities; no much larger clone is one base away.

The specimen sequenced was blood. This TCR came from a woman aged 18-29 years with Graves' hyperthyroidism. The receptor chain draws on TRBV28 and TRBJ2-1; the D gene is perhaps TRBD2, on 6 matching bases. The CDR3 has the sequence CASTGEAEQFF. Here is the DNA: TGTGCCAGCACGGGGGAAGCTGAGCAGTTCTTC.